Following are 16 T cell receptor beta chains from one sample sequenced in a study of control samples from healthy donors and cancer patients. Produced via immunoSEQ multiplex PCR; TCRdb's table is partial and in-frame only. In the table there are roughly 400,000 clones, about 93% of which are singletons. The sequencing sample was made of PBMCs. All receptors derive from a man aged 35 to 55 with head and neck cancer.

The V gene is TRBV2, the J gene TRBJ1-5; the D gene is possibly TRBD1 (6 bases). The ends were cut back, 4 bases at V and 9 bases at J, with 13 bases in the middle. Germline V lookup: CDR1 SNHLY, CDR2 FYNNEI. This CDR3 region has 13 residues. The chain's CDR3 is CASSGQAPGPQHF. The CDR3 DNA follows: TGTGCCAGCAGTGGACAGGCCCCAGGGCCCCAGCATTTT.

The J gene is TRBJ1-1, the V gene TRBV12-3 or TRBV12-4, with D possibly being TRBD1 (5 bases). The CDR3 is made up of 13 amino acids. The V and J ends lost 2 bases and 4 bases respectively, with 8 bases between them. CDR3 region: CASSLNGATEAFF. DNA for the CDR3: TGTGCCAGCAGTTTAAACGGGGCCACTGAAGCTTTCTTT.

This chain connects TRBV11-2 to TRBJ2-3; 12 nucleotides agree with TRBD2. Germline loops: CDR1 SGHAT, CDR2 FQNNGV. CDR3 length: 17 residues. J gave up 7 bases and V 2 bases, and 10 bases lay outside the gene matches. In DNA, the CDR3 is TGTGCCAGCAGCTTAACGGGGCGGACTAGCGGGGCAAATACGCAGTATTTT. Residues: CASSLTGRTSGANTQYF.

This chain joins TRBV7-6 and TRBJ1-3, with TRBD1 matching over 9 bases. The CDR3 extends over 17 amino acids. Germline CDR1 reads SGHVS; CDR2 reads FNYEAQ. V lost 7 bases, J lost 0 bases, and 10 bases stayed unmatched. The CDR3 loop is CASISGTGTFSGNTIYF. In DNA form, the CDR3 reads TGTGCCAGCATCTCCGGGACAGGGACGTTCTCTGGAAACACCATATATTTT.

J is TRBJ2-5 and V is TRBV19, with unresolved D. The CDR3 covers 14 residues. Looked up from germline, CDR1 is LNHDA and CDR2 is SQIVND (reference sequence). The V end lost 1 base, the J end lost 5 bases, and 11 bases lay between the germline ends. The CDR3 DNA is TGTGCCAGTAGTATAGGCTTCTCCAAGGAGACCCAGTACTTC. Residues: CASSIGFSKETQYF.

The gene calls are TRBV5-5 and TRBJ1-2, with D possibly being TRBD1 (5 bases). The germline V gene encodes CDR1 SGHKS and CDR2 YYEKEE (reference sequence). V was clipped by 4 bases and J by 0 bases, with 13 bases between them. CDR3 length: 15 residues. CDR3 nucleotide sequence: TGTGCCAGCAGCGTCGGGACCGCTGCTAACTATGGCTACACCTTC. Its translation is CASSVGTAANYGYTF.

The chain recombines TRBV6-2 or TRBV6-3 with TRBJ1-1; D gene unclear. The germline CDR1 and CDR2 sequences are MNHEY and SVGEGT. This CDR3 region has 14 residues. Trimming cost V 4 bases and J 1 base, with 10 bases left between them. CDR3 loop: CASSLRASNTEAFF. CDR3 sequence (DNA): TGTGCCAGCAGTTTGAGGGCCTCGAACACTGAAGCTTTCTTT.

This chain connects TRBV12-3 or TRBV12-4 to TRBJ1-1, with D perhaps TRBD1 (5 bases). V was pared by 5 bases and J by 10 bases, with 11 bases between. The CDR3 consists of 11 residues. The CDR3 DNA reads TGTGCCAGCAGTCCGGGAACAGGAGCTTTCTTT. This encodes CASSPGTGAFF.

The rearrangement links TRBV18 to TRBJ2-6; D possibly uses TRBD1 or TRBD2 (6 bases each). With 5 bases removed from V and 3 bases from J, the gap between germline ends came to 17 bases. Germline V CDR1 and CDR2: KGHSH, LQKENI. The CDR3 length is 17 residues. CDR3 nucleotides: TGTGCCAGCTCAACTCCTACCGGGGGCGGTGGGGCCAACGTCCTGACTTTC. This encodes CASSTPTGGGGANVLTF.

The chain carries TRBV10-3 and TRBJ1-4; 10 bases agree with TRBD1. The CDR3 is 13 residues long. The V gene's germline CDR1 is ENHRY and CDR2 SYGVKD. The ends lost 8 bases at V and 8 bases at J; junction bases unmatched: 5. The CDR3 coding sequence is TGTGCCATCCAGGACAGGGGGGGAGAAAAACTGTTTTTT. It encodes CAIQDRGGEKLFF.

The chain combines TRBV19 with TRBJ1-2; no firm D call. The CDR3 sequence is 14 residues long. Trimming stripped 3 bases from V and 5 bases from J, with 13 bases between. In germline, CDR1 is LNHDA, CDR2 SQIVND (reference sequence). The CDR3 nucleotides read TGTGCCAGTAGTATTTCGGGAGATCCTTATGGCTACACCTTC. It yields the protein CASSISGDPYGYTF. Supplemented by reference TRBV19 and TRBJ1-2, the full variable domain reads DGGITQSPKYLFRKEGQNVTLSCEQNLNHDAMYWYRQDPGQGLRLIYYSQIVNDFQKGDIAEGYSVSREKKESFPLTVTSAQKNPTAFYLCASSISGDPYGYTFGSGTRLTVV.

This clone was seen a single time. The chain is built from TRBV27 and TRBJ2-3; 7 bases are a match to TRBD2. This CDR3 is 16 amino acids long. Germline V gene lookup returns CDR1 MNHEY and CDR2 SMNVEV (reference sequence). Trimming removed 1 base from V and 4 bases from J; junction bases left unmatched: 8. For the CDR3, the DNA is TGTGCCAGCAGTTTATGGGGCGGGAGACGTGCAGATACGCAGTATTTT. This translates into CASSLWGGRRADTQYF.

V and J are TRBV9 and TRBJ2-2; unclear D gene. CDR1 SGDLS and CDR2 YYNGEE come from the germline V gene. Trimming took 6 bases from V and 1 from J, leaving 7 bases between them. The CDR3 runs 13 residues. The CDR3 loop reads CASTWENTGELFF. Here the CDR3 DNA reads TGTGCCAGCACCTGGGAGAACACCGGGGAGCTGTTTTTT.

The chain carries TRBV6-5 and TRBJ1-2, with a possible D match to TRBD1 (6 bases). Per the germline V gene, CDR1 is MNHEY and CDR2 is SVGAGI. The CDR3 runs 13 residues. Trimming removed 6 bases from V and 2 bases from J, with 10 bases in between. The chain's CDR3 is CASRSGTNYGYTF. The CDR3 region has the DNA TGTGCCAGCAGATCCGGGACAAACTATGGCTACACCTTC.

The genes are TRBV6-5 and TRBJ1-1; D unclear. The CDR3 spans 14 residues. Germline CDR1 MNHEY, CDR2 SVGAGI. The V and J ends lost 6 bases and 4 bases respectively, with 15 bases between them. Here the CDR3 reads CASRPAGLGTEAFF. Written as DNA, the CDR3 is TGTGCCAGCAGACCGGCGGGGTTGGGCACTGAAGCTTTCTTT.

CDR3: CASSQGHGARETQYF. CDR3 nucleotide sequence: TGTGCCAGCAGCCAGGGACACGGTGCGAGGGAGACCCAGTACTTC. V is TRBV5-6 and J is TRBJ2-5, with D tentatively TRBD1 (6 bases). The CDR3 sequence is 15 residues long. The germline V and J ends were trimmed by 4 bases and 5 bases, with 18 bases remaining between them. CDR1 and CDR2 from the germline V gene are SGHDT and YYEEEE.